This T cell receptor (beta chain) was profiled in a study of blood T cell repertoires in COVID-19 (dated by TCRdb to between 2020 and 2021). At the level of the whole study: Collaborator samples came from the United States, Italy and Spain and covered acute and convalescent phases of COVID-19. The material from the prospective study consisted of cDNA or gDNA derived from T cells, B-cell-depleted T cells, or PBMCs. Deeply sampled blood TCRbeta repertoires from subjects exposed to, actively infected with, or recovered from COVID-19 were included in the dataset. The repertoires were released in a freely available public database meant as a resource for research on the immune response to SARS-CoV-2. The samples were drawn from the first 160 participants of the ongoing ImmuneRACE study and from some 1,300 subjects provided by 6 global collaborators. The sample metadata nearly always contained a de-identified subject ID, COVID-19 status, age in years and sex. Where available, HLA class I and class II types were obtained from metadata supplied by the sample provider rather than from assay-based typing. The paper's findings and limits, for the study overall: The quantity of clinical and demographic metadata differed by source and by participant and was supplied without curation.

Concerning this clone itself: Its cognate antigen has yet to be identified. No base quality values were provided; no much bigger clone lies one nucleotide off.

The germline V gene (reference sequence) gives CDR1 as SEHNR and CDR2 as FQNEAQ. Trimming costs V 5 bases and J 7 bases, and their ends lie 12 bases apart. Taken from cysteine to phenylalanine, the CDR3 has 12 residues. Solely the CDR3 DNA is kept, with 36 bases framed from the first base. Collaborating institutions collected whole blood in K2EDTA tubes following their own protocols. For TCRbeta analysis, collaborator samples were shipped as frozen whole blood, as isolated PBMCs, or as DNA extracted from either sample type. TCRbeta CDR3 regions were amplified from genomic DNA using the immunoSEQ Assay, a bias-controlled multiplex PCR. Concerning the study's data processing: The number of nucleated cells in each sample was estimated from the amplification of reference gene primers within the assay. To quantify the absolute abundance of each unique TCRbeta CDR3 rearrangement, sequence reads were collapsed and filtered. For each sample, productive Simpson clonality was calculated as the square root of Simpson's diversity index across productive rearrangements. TCRdb retrieved this table from immuneACCESS and kept in-frame rearrangements only. Not all clones are present; in checked studies, unresolved V genes account for under half, and no reason is known for the remainder. The V and J calls and clone size come from that table; D and trimming were worked out from the DNA. In this sample the table shows around 35,000 clones, more than 75% of which occur a single time. The biggest ten clones account for 35% to 55% of the sample.

Sequencing input: peripheral blood. The TCR originated in a human donor in a cohort sampled during active COVID-19. The receptor chain draws on TRBV7-9 and TRBJ2-7; TRBD2 is perhaps the D gene, given 5 matching bases. The CDR3 is CASSIVDWEQYF. In nucleotides, the sequence is TGTGCCAGCAGCATTGTGGACTGGGAGCAGTACTTC.